One T cell receptor (beta chain) is described in this entry. Its specificity is not known. The entry originates in a study of cytomegalovirus exposure and HLA in healthy donors. Study-level background: The platform used for the 120 or so validation repertoires matched that of the approximately 670 first-cohort repertoires, a later analysis reported.

Method: immunoSEQ multiplex PCR; TCRdb's copy keeps in-frame clones and lacks some. The data show under 300,000 clones, with roughly 89% seen just once and 0.35% to 0.4% held by the top ten. Findings and caveats of the study: Reported results showed that the classifier diagnosed cytomegalovirus status with high specificity and sensitivity.

This TCR was recovered from a woman aged 18-35 years in good health and CMV-seronegative. Sequencing was performed on PBMCs.

CDR3 region: CASTPQTGVYNSPLHF. In DNA form, the CDR3 reads TGTGCCAGCACCCCCCAGACAGGGGTCTATAATTCACCCCTCCACTTT. The chain uses TRBV27 and TRBJ1-6; 8 bases line up with TRBD1. CDR1 is MNHEY, CDR2 SMNVEV, per germline (reference sequence). This CDR3 spans 16 amino acids. Trimming took 7 bases from V and 3 from J; bases not matched to a gene: 8.